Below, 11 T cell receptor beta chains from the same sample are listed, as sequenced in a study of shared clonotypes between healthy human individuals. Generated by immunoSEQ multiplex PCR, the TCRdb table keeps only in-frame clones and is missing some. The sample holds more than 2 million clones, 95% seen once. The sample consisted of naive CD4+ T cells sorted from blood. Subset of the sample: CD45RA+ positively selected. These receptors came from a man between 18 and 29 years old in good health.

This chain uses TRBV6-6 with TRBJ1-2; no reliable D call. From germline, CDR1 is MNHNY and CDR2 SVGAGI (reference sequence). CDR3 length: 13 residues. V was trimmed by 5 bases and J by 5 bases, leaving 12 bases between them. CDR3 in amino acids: CASSQRVGYGYTF. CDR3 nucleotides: TGTGCCAGCAGTCAGAGGGTTGGGTATGGCTACACCTTC.

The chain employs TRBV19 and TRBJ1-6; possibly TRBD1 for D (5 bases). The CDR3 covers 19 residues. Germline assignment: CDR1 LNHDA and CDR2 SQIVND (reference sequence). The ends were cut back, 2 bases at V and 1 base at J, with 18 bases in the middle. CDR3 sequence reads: CASSIRDRRGESYNSPLHF. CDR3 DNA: TGTGCCAGTAGTATACGGGATAGGAGGGGTGAGTCCTATAATTCACCCCTCCACTTT.

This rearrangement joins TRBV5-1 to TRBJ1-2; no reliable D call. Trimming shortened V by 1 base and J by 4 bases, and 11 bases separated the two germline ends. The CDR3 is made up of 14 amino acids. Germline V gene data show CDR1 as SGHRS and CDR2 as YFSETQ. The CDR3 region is CASSLSVVTYGYTF. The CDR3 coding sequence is TGCGCCAGCAGCTTGTCAGTGGTTACCTATGGCTACACCTTC.

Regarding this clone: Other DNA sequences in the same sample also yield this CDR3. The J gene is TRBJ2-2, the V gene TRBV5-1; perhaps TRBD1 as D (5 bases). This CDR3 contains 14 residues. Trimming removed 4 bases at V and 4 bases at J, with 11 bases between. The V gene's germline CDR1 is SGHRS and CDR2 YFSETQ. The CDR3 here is CASSPRQGTGELFF. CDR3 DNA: TGCGCCAGCAGCCCTCGGCAGGGCACCGGGGAGCTGTTTTTT.

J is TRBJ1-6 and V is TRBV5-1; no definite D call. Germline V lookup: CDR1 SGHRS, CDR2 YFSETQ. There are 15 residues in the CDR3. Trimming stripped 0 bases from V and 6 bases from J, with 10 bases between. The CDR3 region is CASSLEAEINSPLHF. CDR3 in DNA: TGCGCCAGCAGCTTGGAGGCTGAGATTAATTCACCCCTCCACTTT.

CDR3 protein: CASSPLGGAVSPLHF. The CDR3, as DNA: TGTGCCAGCAGCCCCCTTGGGGGGGCGGTTTCACCCCTCCACTTT. The genes are TRBV6-5 and TRBJ1-6; a weak D match, TRBD1 (6 bases). CDR3 length: 15 residues. Germline V CDR1 and CDR2: MNHEY, SVGAGI. The V and J ends lost 6 bases and 9 bases respectively, with 18 bases between them.

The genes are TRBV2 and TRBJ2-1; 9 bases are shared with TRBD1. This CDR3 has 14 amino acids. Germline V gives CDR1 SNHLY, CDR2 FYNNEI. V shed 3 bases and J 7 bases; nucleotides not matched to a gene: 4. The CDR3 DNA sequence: TGTGCCAGCAGTGAGACAGGGGGTAAGAATGAGCAGTTCTTC. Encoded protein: CASSETGGKNEQFF.

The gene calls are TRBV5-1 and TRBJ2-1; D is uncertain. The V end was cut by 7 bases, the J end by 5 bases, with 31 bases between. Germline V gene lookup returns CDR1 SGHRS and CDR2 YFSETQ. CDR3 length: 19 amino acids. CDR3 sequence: CASGPTAPKPSPRNNEQFF. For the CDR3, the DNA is TGCGCCAGCGGCCCGACCGCCCCCAAACCCTCTCCACGAAACAATGAGCAGTTCTTC.

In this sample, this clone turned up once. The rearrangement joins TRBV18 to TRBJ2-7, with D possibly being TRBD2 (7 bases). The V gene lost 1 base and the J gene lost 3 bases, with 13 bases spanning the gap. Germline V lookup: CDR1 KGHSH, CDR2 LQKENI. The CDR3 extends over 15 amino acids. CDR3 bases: TGTGCCAGCTCACCACAGGGGGGGGAATTCTACGAGCAGTACTTC. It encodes CASSPQGGEFYEQYF.

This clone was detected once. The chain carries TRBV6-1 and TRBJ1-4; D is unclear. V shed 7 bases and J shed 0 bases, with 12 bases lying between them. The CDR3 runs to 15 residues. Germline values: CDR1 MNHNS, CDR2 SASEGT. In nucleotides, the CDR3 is TGTGCCAGCAATCAGCAGTATGCAACTAATGAAAAACTGTTTTTT. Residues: CASNQQYATNEKLFF.

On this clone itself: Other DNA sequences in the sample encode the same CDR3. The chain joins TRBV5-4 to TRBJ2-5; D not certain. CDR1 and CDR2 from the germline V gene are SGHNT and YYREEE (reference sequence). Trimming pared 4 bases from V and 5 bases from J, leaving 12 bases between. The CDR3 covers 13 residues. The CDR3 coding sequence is TGTGCCAGCAGCCCGGGCCAAAGGGAGACCCAGTACTTC. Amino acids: CASSPGQRETQYF.